This record concerns one TCR beta chain sequence. No antigen is known for it. The sample belongs to a study of T cell responses to AZD1222 COVID-19 vaccine. Study conclusions and caveats: Baseline seropositivity occurred in only six AZD1222 recipients. Researchers report vaccine-associated CD4 TCRs spanning spike, with dominance at 160-218 and 743-854. Reportedly, nearly half the spike-specific TCRs target unmutated variant regions.

Profiling relied on immunoSEQ multiplex PCR, and the TCRdb table lists in-frame clones only, not all of them. The repertoire consists of approximately 130,000 clones, with roughly 85% occurring once and the leading ten covering under 8%. The V gene's germline CDR1 is WSHSY and CDR2 SAAADI. The CDR3 has 15 residues. Unmatched junction bases numbered 10, after V lost 10 bases and J lost 7 bases. The sequence derives from an adult who received the MenACWY meningococcal vaccine as a control. J is TRBJ1-4 and V is TRBV10-2; TRBD1 aligns across 12 bases. The starting material was peripheral blood, obtained 28 days after the second dose of the MenACWY control vaccine. CDR3 loop: CATSGTGGVSEKLFF. The CDR3 DNA sequence: TGCGCCACATCCGGGACAGGGGGCGTGAGTGAAAAACTGTTTTTT.